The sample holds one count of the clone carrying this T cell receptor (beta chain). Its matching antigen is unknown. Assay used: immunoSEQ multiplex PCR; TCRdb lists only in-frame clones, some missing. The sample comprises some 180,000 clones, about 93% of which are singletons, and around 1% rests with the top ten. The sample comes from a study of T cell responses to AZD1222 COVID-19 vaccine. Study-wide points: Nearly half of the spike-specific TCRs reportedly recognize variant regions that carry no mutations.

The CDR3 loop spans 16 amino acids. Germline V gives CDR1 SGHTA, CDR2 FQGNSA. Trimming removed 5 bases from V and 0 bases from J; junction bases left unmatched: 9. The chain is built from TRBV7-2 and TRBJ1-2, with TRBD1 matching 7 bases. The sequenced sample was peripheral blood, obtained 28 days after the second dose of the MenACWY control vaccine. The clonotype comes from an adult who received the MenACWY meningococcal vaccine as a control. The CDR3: CASSPGGQGANYGYTF. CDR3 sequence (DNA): TGTGCCAGCAGCCCGGGCGGGCAGGGGGCTAACTATGGCTACACCTTC. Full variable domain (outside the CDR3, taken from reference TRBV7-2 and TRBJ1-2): GAGVSQSPSNKVTEKGKDVELRCDPISGHTALYWYRQSLGQGLEFLIYFQGNSAPDKSGLPSDRFSAERTGGSVSTLTIQRTQQEDSAVYLCASSPGGQGANYGYTFGSGTRLTVV.